A single sample is the source of the 30 T cell receptor beta chains below, sequenced in a study of vaccination and CD4 T cells after COVID-19. Researchers used the Oncomine TCR Beta short-read assay to sequence DNA from cultured CD4+ T cells. Each CDR3 protein gets one entry after TCRdb re-called the PCR reads with MiXCR. The table has around 20,000 distinct CDR3 sequences, about 39% seen once. These receptors have no identified antigens. Specified treatment: roughly 10-day PBMC culture with coronavirus spike peptide pools or control peptides (ViraFEST assay). The sequencing here drew on CD4+ T cells from blood, cultured in vitro, taken before SARS-CoV-2 vaccination. These receptors were obtained from a human donor who had recovered from COVID-19.

The chain couples TRBV5-1 to TRBJ1-1; D is uncertain. Germline values: CDR1 SGHRS, CDR2 YFSETQ. CDR3 length: 12 amino acids. The V gene lost 5 bases and the J gene lost 7 bases, with 12 bases spanning the gap. The CDR3 reads CASSERSNEAFF. The CDR3 nucleotides are TGCGCCAGCAGTGAACGATCAAATGAAGCTTTCTTT.

J is TRBJ1-1 and V is TRBV6-1, with TRBD1 matching over 10 bases. Germline V gene sequence: CDR1 MNHNS, CDR2 SASEGT. This CDR3 is built from 15 residues. V shed 5 bases and J 6 bases; nucleotides not matched to a gene: 9. The CDR3 here is CASSPQTGGAAEAFF. Here the CDR3 DNA reads TGTGCCAGCAGTCCCCAGACAGGGGGCGCGGCTGAAGCTTTCTTT.

This clonotype was picked up a small number of times. The gene calls are TRBV2 and TRBJ1-6; D is unclear. The CDR3 consists of 14 residues. The germline V gene has CDR1 SNHLY and CDR2 FYNNEI. Between the trimmed V and J ends, which lost 5 bases and 7 bases, there was a span of 12 bases. The CDR3 is CASSQILRNSPLHF. CDR3 nucleotides: TGTGCCAGCAGTCAAATTCTCCGGAATTCACCCCTCCACTTT.

This clonotype showed up just a few times. The rearrangement links TRBV7-2 to TRBJ2-5, with 8 bases matching TRBD2. CDR3 length equals 15 residues. J lost 5 bases, V lost 6 bases, and 11 bases had no gene match. Germline V gene sequence: CDR1 SGHTA, CDR2 FQGNSA. The CDR3 loop is CASSRPGLEWETQYF. For the CDR3, the DNA is TGTGCCAGCAGTCGCCCGGGACTAGAGTGGGAGACCCAGTACTTC. Together with reference TRBV7-2 and TRBJ2-5, the CDR3 gives the full variable domain: GAGVSQSPSNKVTEKGKDVELRCDPISGHTALYWYRQSLGQGLEFLIYFQGNSAPDKSGLPSDRFSAERTGGSVSTLTIQRTQQEDSAVYLCASSRPGLEWETQYFGPGTRLLVL.

This clonotype was observed a handful of times. This chain uses TRBV27 with TRBJ1-1, with 9 nucleotides matching TRBD1. After removal of 10 bases from V and 4 bases from J, the junction contained 10 bases not matched to a gene. CDR1 and CDR2 from the germline V gene are MNHEY and SMNVEV (reference sequence). This CDR3 contains 14 residues. The CDR3 loop is CATRWTGAGTEAFF. In DNA, the CDR3 is TGTGCCACACGTTGGACAGGGGCGGGCACTGAAGCTTTCTTT.

The CDR3 bases are TGTGCCAGCAGCTTACAGGGAAAGAACACTGAAGCTTTCTTT. This translates into CASSLQGKNTEAFF. The rearrangement joins TRBV11-3 to TRBJ1-1; a possible D gene is TRBD1 (5 bases). The CDR3 length is 14 residues. Per the germline V gene, CDR1 is SGHNT and CDR2 is YENEEA. The V end was cut by 2 bases, the J end by 1 base, with 8 bases between. Complete variable domain (other parts from reference TRBV11-3 and TRBJ1-1): EAGVVQSPRYKIIEKKQPVAFWCNPISGHNTLYWYLQNLGQGPELLIRYENEEAVDDSQLPKDRFSAERLKGVDSTLKIQPAELGDSAVYLCASSLQGKNTEAFFGQGTRLTVV.

CDR3 bases: TGCAGTGCTCTCTGGGACAGGGAAAAACTGTTTTTT. It codes for CSALWDREKLFF. The rearrangement joins TRBV20-1 to TRBJ1-4, with TRBD1 matching 8 bases. The CDR3 is 12 amino acids. V was clipped by 5 bases and J by 8 bases; unmatched bases: 4. From germline, CDR1 is DFQATT and CDR2 SNEGSKA (reference sequence).

The rearrangement joins TRBV7-9 to TRBJ1-6; tentatively, D is TRBD1 (5 bases). Germline loops: CDR1 SEHNR, CDR2 FQNEAQ (reference sequence). The CDR3 is 13 amino acids. V lost 1 base and J lost 11, with 9 bases in between. The CDR3 sequence is CASSLEGKAPLHF. CDR3 DNA: TGTGCCAGCAGCTTAGAGGGGAAGGCACCCCTCCACTTT.

This chain links TRBV7-8 with TRBJ2-7; 10 bases are a match to TRBD2. Looked up from germline, CDR1 is SGHVS and CDR2 is FQNEAQ. The ends lost 5 bases at V and 7 bases at J; junction bases unmatched: 11. This CDR3 spans 15 amino acids. CDR3 DNA sequence: TGTGCCAGCAGCACCGAGCGGGGGGGCCACGGAGAGCAGTACTTC. Translated, it gives CASSTERGGHGEQYF.

The chain has TRBV19 and TRBJ2-1; D may be TRBD1 or TRBD2 (5 bases each). V dropped 4 bases and J dropped 8 bases, with 12 bases sitting between them. This CDR3 has 13 residues. The germline V gene has CDR1 LNHDA and CDR2 SQIVND (reference sequence). The CDR3 sequence is CASSTGLWDEQFF. In nucleotides, the CDR3 is TGTGCCAGTAGTACGGGGCTCTGGGATGAGCAGTTCTTC.

V and J are TRBV6-5 and TRBJ1-6; D not certain. CDR3 size: 19 residues. V was pared by 3 bases and J by 10 bases, with 28 bases between. Germline CDR1 MNHEY, CDR2 SVGAGI. CDR3 coding DNA: TGTGCCAGCAGTTATTATTTAGAGGGTTTTAGGGTCCGGATGTCACCCCTCCACTTT. Protein product: CASSYYLEGFRVRMSPLHF.

The table lists this clonotype with a few counts. The J gene is TRBJ1-1, the V gene TRBV5-1; D is unclear. Deletions cut 4 bases from V and 2 bases from J, with 12 bases between. The CDR3 runs to 14 residues. Germline CDR1 and CDR2: SGHRS and YFSETQ. This chain's CDR3 is CASSPTDGNTEAFF. DNA of the CDR3: TGCGCCAGCAGCCCAACCGACGGAAACACTGAAGCTTTCTTT.

This clonotype occurred a few times. The chain recombines TRBV12-3 or TRBV12-4 with TRBJ1-2; D not certain. V was pared by 4 bases and J by 4 bases, with 13 bases between. The CDR3 loop spans 14 amino acids. CDR3 amino acids: CASSYGRRIYGYTF. The CDR3 nucleotides read TGTGCCAGCAGTTACGGACGGAGGATCTATGGCTACACCTTC.

The sample holds a few counts of this clonotype. J is TRBJ1-2 and V is TRBV6-1; perhaps TRBD1 as D (5 bases). CDR3 length: 14 residues. CDR1 and CDR2 (germline): MNHNS, SASEGT. V lost 7 bases, J lost 1 base, and 13 bases lay in between. The CDR3 loop reads CASTPGMNNYGYTF. For the CDR3, the DNA is TGTGCCAGCACCCCAGGGATGAATAACTATGGCTACACCTTC.

This clonotype has more than one count but fewer than ten. V gene TRBV6-1 combines with J gene TRBJ1-1; D gene ambiguous. This CDR3 has 13 amino acids. Germline CDR1 is MNHNS and CDR2 is SASEGT. Trimming shortened V by 3 bases and J by 3 bases, and 8 bases separated the two germline ends. The CDR3 reads CASSDRSYTEAFF. DNA of the CDR3: TGTGCCAGCAGTGACAGGTCCTACACTGAAGCTTTCTTT.

This clonotype came up a few times. As DNA, the CDR3 is TGTGCCAGCAGCCCGCAGAGTGACGGCAATCAGCCCCAGCATTTT. Its translation: CASSPQSDGNQPQHF. This rearrangement joins TRBV7-2 to TRBJ1-5; D gene ambiguous. V lost 5 bases to trimming and J lost 2 bases, with 13 bases between them. Looked up from germline, CDR1 is SGHTA and CDR2 is FQGNSA. The CDR3 is 15 amino acids. The entire variable domain, with the rest obtained from reference TRBV7-2 and TRBJ1-5, is as follows: GAGVSQSPSNKVTEKGKDVELRCDPISGHTALYWYRQSLGQGLEFLIYFQGNSAPDKSGLPSDRFSAERTGGSVSTLTIQRTQQEDSAVYLCASSPQSDGNQPQHFGDGTRLSIL.

This chain uses TRBV12-3 or TRBV12-4 with TRBJ2-1, with 8 bases lining up with TRBD2. The length of the CDR3 is 15 residues. With 7 bases clipped from V and 0 bases from J, the junction kept 5 bases outside the gene matches. The CDR3 spells CASNLGGGSYNEQFF. Written as DNA, the CDR3 is TGTGCCAGCAACCTCGGGGGGGGCTCCTACAATGAGCAGTTCTTC.

The chain employs TRBV6-2 or TRBV6-3 and TRBJ2-1; 8 bases are a match to TRBD2. Looked up from germline, CDR1 is MNHEY and CDR2 is SVGEGT. CDR3 length equals 18 residues. With V trimmed by 0 bases and J by 3 bases, 10 bases remained unmatched. The CDR3 nucleotides are TGTGCCAGCAGTTACTCGGATAGCGGGAAAGTGAACTACAATGAGCAGTTCTTC. This codes for CASSYSDSGKVNYNEQFF.

This sequence joins TRBV18 and TRBJ1-1; D may be TRBD1 (6 bases). V lost 3 bases and J lost 1, with 15 bases in between. The germline gives CDR1 KGHSH, CDR2 LQKENI. The CDR3 runs to 16 residues. The CDR3 sequence is CASSPTVGASNTEAFF. In nucleotides, the CDR3 is TGTGCCAGCTCACCGACCGTGGGGGCGTCGAACACTGAAGCTTTCTTT.

The chain couples TRBV7-2 to TRBJ2-3; 11 positions agree with TRBD1. The CDR3 runs 15 residues. Germline CDR1 is SGHTA and CDR2 is FQGNSA. V gave up 4 bases and J gave up 4 bases; unmatched junction bases: 4. CDR3 nucleotides: TGTGCCAGCAGCTCCGGGACAGGGGGGGCAGATACGCAGTATTTT. Translation: CASSSGTGGADTQYF.

The rearrangement joins TRBV19 to TRBJ1-1; tentative D call: TRBD1 (6 bases). The CDR3 covers 15 residues. V dropped 6 bases and J dropped 3 bases, with 17 bases sitting between them. The germline CDR1 and CDR2 sequences are LNHDA and SQIVND (reference sequence). The chain's CDR3 is CASSARSGQDTEAFF. As DNA, the CDR3 is TGTGCCAGTAGCGCTCGCTCGGGACAAGACACTGAAGCTTTCTTT. Drawing the rest from reference TRBV19 and TRBJ1-1, the complete variable domain is DGGITQSPKYLFRKEGQNVTLSCEQNLNHDAMYWYRQDPGQGLRLIYYSQIVNDFQKGDIAEGYSVSREKKESFPLTVTSAQKNPTAFYLCASSARSGQDTEAFFGQGTRLTVV.

This clonotype was picked up one time. The CDR3 nucleotides are TGCGCCAGCAGCTATACAGGGGGGAAGTACGAGCAGTACTTC. Its protein is CASSYTGGKYEQYF. The gene calls are TRBV5-1 and TRBJ2-7; the match to TRBD1 covers 8 bases. V was clipped by 3 bases and J by 4 bases; unmatched bases: 6. CDR1 SGHRS and CDR2 YFSETQ come from the germline V gene. The CDR3 has 14 residues. The full variable domain, completed using reference TRBV5-1 and TRBJ2-7, is KAGVTQTPRYLIKTRGQQVTLSCSPISGHRSVSWYQQTPGQGLQFLFEYFSETQRNKGNFPGRFSGRQFSNSRSEMNVSTLELGDSALYLCASSYTGGKYEQYFGPGTRLTVT.

The genes are TRBV7-2 and TRBJ1-5, with D possibly being TRBD1 (6 bases). Germline V gives CDR1 SGHTA, CDR2 FQGNSA. This CDR3 comprises 18 residues. The V gene lost 1 base and the J gene lost 0 bases, with 16 bases spanning the gap. The CDR3 sequence is CASSLDRKGGGSNQPQHF. The CDR3 DNA is TGTGCCAGCAGCTTAGACCGAAAGGGGGGGGGTAGCAATCAGCCCCAGCATTTT.

The V and J genes are TRBV7-8 and TRBJ1-1; TRBD1 aligns across 8 bases. Per the germline V gene, CDR1 is SGHVS and CDR2 is FQNEAQ. The CDR3 contains 16 residues. V was pared by 5 bases and J by 0 bases, with 8 bases of the junction left unmatched. This CDR3 is CASSERTGRLNTEAFF. CDR3 DNA sequence: TGTGCCAGCAGCGAAAGGACAGGGCGACTGAACACTGAAGCTTTCTTT.

The V and J genes are TRBV28 and TRBJ1-6, with 7 bases aligning to TRBD1. Per the germline V gene, CDR1 is MDHEN and CDR2 is SYDVKM. The CDR3 loop spans 15 amino acids. J gave up 7 bases and V 5 bases, and 8 bases lay outside the gene matches. The CDR3 is CASSTQGVWNSPLHF. The CDR3 nucleotides read TGTGCCAGCAGTACGCAGGGGGTGTGGAATTCACCCCTCCACTTT.

The table lists this clonotype with a few counts. V is TRBV2 and J is TRBJ1-1; D is uncertain. The V gene's germline CDR1 is SNHLY and CDR2 FYNNEI. This CDR3 is 10 amino acids long. The V and J ends lost 4 bases and 11 bases respectively, with 8 bases between them. The CDR3: CASSVDLAFF. DNA of the CDR3: TGTGCCAGCAGTGTAGATCTGGCTTTCTTT.

This clonotype has more than one count but fewer than ten. The chain recombines TRBV6-2 or TRBV6-3 with TRBJ1-2, with D possibly matching TRBD1 (5 bases). This CDR3 region has 13 residues. Germline CDR1 MNHEY, CDR2 SVGEGT. Trimming took off 2 bases at V and 7 bases at J, with 11 bases between the two ends. The CDR3 region is CASSYGTWFGYTF. Written as DNA, the CDR3 is TGTGCCAGCAGTTACGGGACTTGGTTTGGCTACACCTTC.

This clonotype was seen a few times. The V and J genes are TRBV7-2 and TRBJ1-1; 12 bases agree with TRBD1. Germline V gives CDR1 SGHTA, CDR2 FQGNSA. The trim removed 5 bases at V and 10 bases at J, leaving 17 bases unmatched. The CDR3 runs to 17 residues. The CDR3 is CASSRTGTGGDFSGAFF. CDR3 nucleotides: TGTGCCAGCAGCCGGACCGGGACAGGGGGCGATTTTTCTGGAGCTTTCTTT.

The chain employs TRBV7-2 and TRBJ2-3; D unclear. The CDR3 has 17 amino acids. Trimming took 4 bases from V and 0 from J, leaving 17 bases between them. Germline CDR1 reads SGHTA; CDR2 reads FQGNSA. The CDR3 region is CASSSLGHASSTDTQYF. The CDR3 DNA sequence: TGTGCCAGCAGCTCCCTGGGTCACGCATCTAGCACAGATACGCAGTATTTT.

This chain joins TRBV7-2 and TRBJ1-1, with D tentatively TRBD1 (6 bases). Trimming took off 6 bases at V and 0 bases at J, with 11 bases between the two ends. The length of the CDR3 is 14 residues. CDR1 is SGHTA and CDR2 is FQGNSA in the germline V gene. For the CDR3, the DNA is TGTGCCAGCAGTACAGGGATAATGAACACTGAAGCTTTCTTT. Its protein product is CASSTGIMNTEAFF.